The 9 T cell receptor beta chains below all came from one sample that was sequenced in a study of OX40 agonist ivuxolimab in advanced cancers. Some clones are missing from TCRdb's copy, which holds only in-frame ones; the method was immunoSEQ multiplex PCR. The sample lists tens of thousands of clones, roughly 90% occurring once. The sample here was CD4+ or CD8+ T cells sorted from blood, taken in a trial of the OX40 agonist ivuxolimab. The receptors derive from an adult with an advanced solid tumor such as melanoma, head and neck, liver or kidney cancer.

This chain connects TRBV7-9 to TRBJ2-3, with 10 bases fitting TRBD2. The CDR3 consists of 17 residues. V was clipped by 5 bases and J by 2 bases; unmatched bases: 10. Germline V CDR1 and CDR2: SEHNR, FQNEAQ (reference sequence). In DNA form, the CDR3 reads TGTGCCAGCAGCGGATCTAGCGGGAGCCTGTTCACAGATACGCAGTATTTT. This codes for CASSGSSGSLFTDTQYF. The entire variable domain, with the rest obtained from reference TRBV7-9 and TRBJ2-3, is as follows: DTGVSQNPRHKITKRGQNVTFRCDPISEHNRLYWYRQTLGQGPEFLTYFQNEAQLEKSRLLSDRFSAERPKGSFSTLEIQRTEQGDSAMYLCASSGSSGSLFTDTQYFGPGTRLTVL.

This rearrangement joins TRBV28 to TRBJ2-7, with unresolved D. V was trimmed by 3 bases and J by 0 bases, leaving 12 bases between them. The germline V gene encodes CDR1 MDHEN and CDR2 SYDVKM. This CDR3 is built from 15 residues. This CDR3 is CASSFQDHSSYEQYF. CDR3 DNA sequence: TGTGCCAGCAGTTTCCAGGACCACTCCTCCTACGAGCAGTACTTC.

The rearrangement links TRBV11-2 to TRBJ2-3, with D unresolved. Germline CDR1 SGHAT, CDR2 FQNNGV. This CDR3 is 12 amino acids long. V lost 5 bases and J 6 bases, leaving 9 bases between the germline ends. CDR3 sequence: CASSRTRDTQYF. The CDR3 DNA follows: TGTGCCAGCAGCCGAACCCGGGATACGCAGTATTTT.

This rearrangement joins TRBV2 to TRBJ2-5; 7 bases are a match to TRBD2. V trimming: 5 bases; J trimming: 4 bases; junction bases outside the gene matches: 13. This CDR3 spans 16 amino acids. Germline V lookup: CDR1 SNHLY, CDR2 FYNNEI. CDR3 coding DNA: TGTGCCAGCAGTCGACCGCTAGCGGAGGGAGGAGAGACCCAGTACTTC. It translates to CASSRPLAEGGETQYF. Complete variable domain (other parts from reference TRBV2 and TRBJ2-5): EPEVTQTPSHQVTQMGQEVILRCVPISNHLYFYWYRQILGQKVEFLVSFYNNEISEKSEIFDDQFSVERPDGSNFTLKIRSTKLEDSAMYFCASSRPLAEGGETQYFGPGTRLLVL.

The J gene is TRBJ2-7, the V gene TRBV18, with 9 bases aligning to TRBD1. V shed 6 bases and J 5 bases; nucleotides not matched to a gene: 8. Germline V CDR1 and CDR2: KGHSH, LQKENI. The CDR3 runs to 14 residues. In nucleotides, the CDR3 is TGTGCCAGCTCGTCCGGGACAGGGTGGGACGAGCAGTACTTC. Translating gives CASSSGTGWDEQYF.

V and J are TRBV4-1 and TRBJ2-3; tentatively, D is TRBD2 (5 bases). The CDR3 loop spans 14 amino acids. The V and J ends lost 4 bases and 2 bases respectively, with 10 bases between them. The germline V gene encodes CDR1 MGHRA and CDR2 YSYEKL. The CDR3 coding sequence is TGCGCCAGCAGCCTCATGACTAACACAGATACGCAGTATTTT. It is translated as CASSLMTNTDTQYF.

The chain's CDR3 is CASSSGLAGPLGEQFF. CDR3 bases: TGCGCCAGCAGCTCGGGACTAGCGGGTCCCCTGGGTGAGCAGTTCTTC. The chain is built from TRBV5-1 and TRBJ2-1; 12 bases map to TRBD2. The V and J ends lost 3 bases and 9 bases, in that order; junction bases with no gene match: 10. Germline V CDR1 and CDR2: SGHRS, YFSETQ. CDR3 size: 16 residues. Looking up the rest from reference TRBV5-1 and TRBJ2-1 gives the full variable domain: KAGVTQTPRYLIKTRGQQVTLSCSPISGHRSVSWYQQTPGQGLQFLFEYFSETQRNKGNFPGRFSGRQFSNSRSEMNVSTLELGDSALYLCASSSGLAGPLGEQFFGPGTRLTVL.

As DNA, the CDR3 is TGTGCCAGCAGCTCTGTGGCTCTCTGGGGTTCACCCCTCCACTTT. It encodes CASSSVALWGSPLHF. The chain combines TRBV27 with TRBJ1-6; D is unclear. The CDR3 has 15 residues. Between the trimmed V and J ends, which lost 6 bases and 9 bases, there was a span of 18 bases. Germline V gene sequence: CDR1 MNHEY, CDR2 SMNVEV (reference sequence).

This clone was seen only a few times. This chain connects TRBV5-1 to TRBJ2-2; tentatively, D is TRBD1 or TRBD2 (5 bases each). The V gene's germline CDR1 is SGHRS and CDR2 YFSETQ. The CDR3 has 14 residues. V lost 2 bases, J lost 4 bases, and 9 bases lay in between. CDR3 bases: TGCGCCAGCAGCTTATCGGGGACCACCGGGGAGCTGTTTTTT. Translation gives CASSLSGTTGELFF. The whole variable domain, remainder taken from reference TRBV5-1 and TRBJ2-2, is KAGVTQTPRYLIKTRGQQVTLSCSPISGHRSVSWYQQTPGQGLQFLFEYFSETQRNKGNFPGRFSGRQFSNSRSEMNVSTLELGDSALYLCASSLSGTTGELFFGEGSRLTVL.